A single T cell receptor (beta chain) is shown here with its context. The CDR3 loop spans 12 amino acids. The V gene's germline CDR1 is KGHSH and CDR2 LQKENI. Trimming stripped 1 base from V and 1 base from J, with 1 base between. These data come from a study of OX40 agonist ivuxolimab in advanced cancers. Here immunoSEQ multiplex PCR was the method, and the copy in TCRdb shows in-frame clones only, minus some. The sample includes about 48,000 clones, about 87% of them seen just once. This specimen was CD4+ or CD8+ T cells sorted from blood, taken in a trial of the OX40 agonist ivuxolimab. The sequence came from an adult with an advanced solid tumor such as melanoma, head and neck, liver or kidney cancer. The chain uses TRBV18 and TRBJ1-1; D is unclear. In nucleotides, the CDR3 is TGTGCCAGCTCACCACAGAACACTGAAGCTTTCTTT. It encodes CASSPQNTEAFF. Looking up the rest from reference TRBV18 and TRBJ1-1 gives the full variable domain: NAGVMQNPRHLVRRRGQEARLRCSPMKGHSHVYWYRQLPEEGLKFMVYLQKENIIDESGMPKERFSAEFPKEGPSILRIQQVVRGDSAAYFCASSPQNTEAFFGQGTRLTVV.